This T cell receptor beta chain appears in the sequencing data of a study of cytomegalovirus exposure and HLA in healthy donors. Study as a whole: As an earlier analysis found, some 180 million T cells yielded around 110 million unique TCR beta sequences.

CDR3 length: 13 residues. With 1 base removed from V and 6 bases from J, the gap between germline ends came to 6 bases. The germline gives CDR1 LNHDA, CDR2 SQIVND (reference sequence). Primers included in the PCR were 60 Vbeta and 13 Jbeta primers. The data were produced by immunoSEQ multiplex PCR, yet TCRdb's version contains in-frame clones alone and is incomplete. This sample has approximately 180,000 clones; more than 60% occur once, and the top ten carry roughly 1.4%. A word on this clone: The antigen is undetermined.

Points from the study as a whole: It was in a later analysis that TCR association rates were seen to vary by HLA locus, highest for DRB1 and lowest for HLA-C. In a later analysis, at a false discovery rate of 0.05, under 20,000 TCR beta sequences were associated with HLA alleles.

The clonotype comes from a woman younger than 45 in good health and CMV-seropositive. Sample: PBMCs. This rearrangement joins TRBV19 to TRBJ2-2; D is ambiguous. CDR3 DNA: TGTGCCAGTAGTATAGTTAGCCCCGGGGAGCTGTTTTTT. Protein product: CASSIVSPGELFF.